The 15 T cell receptor beta chains in this list originate from one sample, sequenced in a study of cytomegalovirus exposure and HLA in healthy donors. The study ran its PCR with 60 Vbeta and 13 Jbeta primers. Assay: immunoSEQ multiplex PCR; the TCRdb copy retains only in-frame clones and omits some. This table has about 150,000 clones, around 77% appearing once. Sequencing input: PBMCs. These receptors all stem from a woman in her forties or fifties in good health and CMV-seropositive.

V usage is TRBV2 and J usage is TRBJ1-1; D is unclear. The germline gives CDR1 SNHLY, CDR2 FYNNEI. There are 12 residues in the CDR3. The V and J ends lost 3 bases and 5 bases respectively, with 7 bases between them. The CDR3 DNA reads as TGTGCCAGCAGTGACTCACATACTGAAGCTTTCTTT. It is translated as CASSDSHTEAFF.

This clone has just a few counts. The gene calls are TRBV5-1 and TRBJ2-2; possible D gene TRBD2, 6 bases. Trimming shortened V by 2 bases and J by 0 bases, and 11 bases separated the two germline ends. The V gene's germline CDR1 is SGHRS and CDR2 YFSETQ. The length of the CDR3 is 16 residues. For the CDR3, the DNA is TGCGCCAGCAGCTTCTGGGCGGGATCGAACACCGGGGAGCTGTTTTTT. Protein: CASSFWAGSNTGELFF.

The chain is built from TRBV28 and TRBJ2-7; tentative D call: TRBD1 (5 bases). V shed 5 bases and J shed 0 bases, with 11 bases lying between them. From germline, CDR1 is MDHEN and CDR2 SYDVKM. CDR3 length: 14 residues. As DNA, the CDR3 is TGTGCCAGCAGTCGCTTTAGGGGCTCCTACGAGCAGTACTTC. Protein: CASSRFRGSYEQYF.

Points on this clone: Within the sample, other DNA sequences also encode this same CDR3. The genes are TRBV7-2 and TRBJ1-1; tentative D call: TRBD1 (6 bases). CDR3 length: 13 amino acids. CDR1 is SGHTA, CDR2 FQGNSA, per germline. V was shortened by 5 bases and J by 5 bases, with 12 bases between the two germline ends. CDR3 in DNA: TGTGCCAGCAGCCTGAGGGGGATTACTGAAGCTTTCTTT. Its protein product is CASSLRGITEAFF.

The chain carries TRBV5-3 and TRBJ2-5; 10 bases map to TRBD2. TRBV5-3 falls under the ORF class, with uncertain function. After removal of 1 base from V and 5 bases from J, the junction contained 14 bases not matched to a gene. This CDR3 has 18 amino acids. CDR3 bases: TGTGCCAGAAGCTTGTTTATCCCCCAGCGGGGGGGCCGGGAGACCCAGTACTTC. Its protein product is CARSLFIPQRGGRETQYF.

The rearrangement links TRBV28 to TRBJ1-1, with D possibly being TRBD1 (6 bases). With 7 bases removed from V and 4 bases from J, the gap between germline ends came to 16 bases. The CDR3 totals 14 residues. The germline CDR1 and CDR2 sequences are MDHEN and SYDVKM. This CDR3 reads CASMIGGISTEAFF. The CDR3 nucleotides are TGTGCCAGCATGATTGGGGGCATCTCCACTGAAGCTTTCTTT.

This clone was observed once. The chain combines TRBV28 with TRBJ2-3, with 11 bases lining up with TRBD2. Germline CDR1 reads MDHEN; CDR2 reads SYDVKM. This CDR3 has 16 residues. Germline trimming cut 5 bases from V and 2 bases from J; bases unmatched to any gene: 6. The CDR3 reads CASSPGLAVNTDTQYF. For the CDR3, the DNA is TGTGCCAGCAGTCCGGGACTAGCGGTTAACACAGATACGCAGTATTTT.

V gene TRBV10-3 combines with J gene TRBJ2-7; TRBD2 might be the D (7 bases). CDR1 ENHRY and CDR2 SYGVKD come from the germline V gene. The V and J ends lost 2 bases and 4 bases respectively, with 12 bases between them. The CDR3 spans 14 residues. In DNA form, the CDR3 reads TGTGCCATCAGTGAGGGGGGGGGCCTATACGAGCAGTACTTC. Its protein product is CAISEGGGLYEQYF.

The J gene is TRBJ1-2, the V gene TRBV15, with D possibly TRBD1 on 6 matching bases. Germline values: CDR1 LNHNV, CDR2 YYDKDF (reference sequence). The CDR3 has 13 residues. V was cut by 0 bases and J by 9 bases, with 11 bases left in between. Here the CDR3 DNA reads TGTGCCACCAGCAGAGAAACAGGGATTAGCTACACCTTC. As protein: CATSRETGISYTF.

A remark on this clone: At one end, the junction sequence differs from germline, possibly due to a read error. The V gene is TRBV28, the J gene TRBJ1-1; weak D call: TRBD1 (5 bases). The CDR3 runs to 11 residues. Germline CDR1 is MDHEN and CDR2 is SYDVKM. Written as DNA, the CDR3 is TGTGCCAGCAGCCCCGGGACTGACGCTTTCTTT. Encoded protein: CASSPGTDAFF. Full variable domain (outside the CDR3, taken from reference TRBV28 and TRBJ1-1): DVKVTQSSRYLVKRTGEKVFLECVQDMDHENMFWYRQDPGLGLRLIYFSYDVKMKEKGDIPEGYSVSREKKERFSLILESASTNQTSMYLCASSPGTDAFFGQGTRLTVV.

V gene TRBV19 combines with J gene TRBJ1-2; D is undetermined. V was shortened by 8 bases and J by 4 bases, with 8 bases between the two germline ends. The CDR3 has 11 residues. Germline CDR1 is LNHDA and CDR2 is SQIVND (reference sequence). In DNA form, the CDR3 reads TGTGCCAGTGGATACAGCTATGGCTACACCTTC. As protein: CASGYSYGYTF.

Of note for this clone: Other DNA sequences in this specimen translate into the identical CDR3. The chain employs TRBV7-2 and TRBJ2-1; D not resolved. Germline-derived CDR1 and CDR2 are SGHTA and FQGNSA. The CDR3 has 13 amino acids. Trimming removed 1 base at V and 5 bases at J, with 6 bases between. CDR3 protein: CASSLVANNEQFF. CDR3 nucleotides: TGTGCCAGCAGCTTAGTTGCTAACAATGAGCAGTTCTTC.

The chain carries TRBV14 and TRBJ1-3; the match to TRBD1 covers 7 bases. Germline loops: CDR1 SGHDN, CDR2 FVKESK. V was clipped by 0 bases and J by 2 bases; unmatched bases: 1. The CDR3 sequence is 15 residues long. In nucleotides, the CDR3 is TGTGCCAGCAGCCAAGAGACAGGGACTGGAAACACCATATATTTT. Its protein product is CASSQETGTGNTIYF.

This clone showed up just once. The genes are TRBV6-5 and TRBJ2-1, with 10 positions matching TRBD2. The junction had 4 bases not matched to a gene; V was cut back by 6 bases and J by 5 bases. The CDR3 consists of 14 residues. Germline V gene sequence: CDR1 MNHEY, CDR2 SVGAGI. This CDR3 is CASRASGSHNEQFF. In DNA, the CDR3 is TGTGCCAGCAGGGCTAGCGGGAGCCACAATGAGCAGTTCTTC.

The chain has TRBV11-1 and TRBJ2-7, with D possibly matching TRBD2 (7 bases). Germline-derived CDR1 and CDR2 are SGHAT and FQDESV (reference sequence). There are 14 residues in the CDR3. V lost 5 bases and J lost 5, with 16 bases in between. CDR3 sequence (DNA): TGTGCCAGCAGCCGGGGGGCCTGGGTCGACGAGCAGTACTTC. Protein product: CASSRGAWVDEQYF.